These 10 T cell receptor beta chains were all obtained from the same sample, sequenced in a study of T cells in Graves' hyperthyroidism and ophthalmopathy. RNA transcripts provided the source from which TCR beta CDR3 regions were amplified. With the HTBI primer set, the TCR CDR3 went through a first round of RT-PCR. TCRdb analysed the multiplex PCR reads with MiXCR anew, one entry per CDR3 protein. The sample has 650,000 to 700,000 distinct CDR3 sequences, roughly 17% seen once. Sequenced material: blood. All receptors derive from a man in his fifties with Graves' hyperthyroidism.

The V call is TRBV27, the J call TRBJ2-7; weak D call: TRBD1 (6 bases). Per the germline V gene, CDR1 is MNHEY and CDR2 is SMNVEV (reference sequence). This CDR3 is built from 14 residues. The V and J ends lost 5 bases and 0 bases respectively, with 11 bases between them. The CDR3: CASSLDRTSYEQYF. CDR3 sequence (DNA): TGTGCCAGCAGTCTCGACAGGACCTCCTACGAGCAGTACTTC.

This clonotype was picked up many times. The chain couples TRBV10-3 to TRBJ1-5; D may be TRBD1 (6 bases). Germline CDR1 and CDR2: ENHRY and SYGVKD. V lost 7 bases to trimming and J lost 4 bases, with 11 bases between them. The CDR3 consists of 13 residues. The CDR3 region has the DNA TGTGCCATCACAGGGGAACAGAATCAGCCCCAGCATTTT. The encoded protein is CAITGEQNQPQHF.

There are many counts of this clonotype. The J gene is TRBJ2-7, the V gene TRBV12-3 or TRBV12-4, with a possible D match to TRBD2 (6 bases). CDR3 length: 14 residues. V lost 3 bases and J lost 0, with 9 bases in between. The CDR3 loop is CASSFSGASYEQYF. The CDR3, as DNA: TGTGCCAGCAGTTTTAGCGGAGCCTCCTACGAGCAGTACTTC.

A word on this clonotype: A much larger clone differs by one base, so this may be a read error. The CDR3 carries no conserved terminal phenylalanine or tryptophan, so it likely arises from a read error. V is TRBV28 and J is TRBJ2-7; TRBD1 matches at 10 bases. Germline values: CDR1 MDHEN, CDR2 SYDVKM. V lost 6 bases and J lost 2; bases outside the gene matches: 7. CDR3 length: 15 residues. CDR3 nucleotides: TGTGCCAGCAGGCCCCCCGGGACAGGGGCCTACGAGCAGTACCTC. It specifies CASRPPGTGAYEQYL.

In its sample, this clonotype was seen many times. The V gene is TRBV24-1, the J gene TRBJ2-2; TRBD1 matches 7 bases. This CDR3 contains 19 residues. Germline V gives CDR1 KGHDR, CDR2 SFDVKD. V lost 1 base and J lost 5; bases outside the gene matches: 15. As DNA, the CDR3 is TGTGCCACCAGTGATTTCCAACAGGGGCGACTTGATAGGACCGGGGAGCTGTTTTTT. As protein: CATSDFQQGRLDRTGELFF.

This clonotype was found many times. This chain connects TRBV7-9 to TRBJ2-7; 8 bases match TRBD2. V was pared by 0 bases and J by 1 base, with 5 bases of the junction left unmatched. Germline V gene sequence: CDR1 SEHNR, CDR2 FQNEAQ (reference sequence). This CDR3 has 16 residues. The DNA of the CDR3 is TGTGCCAGCAGCTTAGCCCAGGTAGCGGGATCCTACGAGCAGTACTTC. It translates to CASSLAQVAGSYEQYF.

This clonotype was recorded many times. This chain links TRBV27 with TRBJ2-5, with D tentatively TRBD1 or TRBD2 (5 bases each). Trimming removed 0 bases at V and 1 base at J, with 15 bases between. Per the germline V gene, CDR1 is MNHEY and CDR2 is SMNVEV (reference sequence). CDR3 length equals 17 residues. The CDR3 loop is CASSLSGQDRGQETQYF. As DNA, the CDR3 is TGTGCCAGCAGTTTATCAGGACAAGACCGGGGCCAAGAGACCCAGTACTTC.

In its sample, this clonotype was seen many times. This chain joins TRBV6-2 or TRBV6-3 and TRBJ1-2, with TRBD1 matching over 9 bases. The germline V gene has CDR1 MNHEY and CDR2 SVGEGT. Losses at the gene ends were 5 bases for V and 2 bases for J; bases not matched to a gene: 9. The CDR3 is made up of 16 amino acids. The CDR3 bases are TGTGCCAGCAGTCGACTACTCGGACAGGGGAACTATGGCTACACCTTC. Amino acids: CASSRLLGQGNYGYTF.

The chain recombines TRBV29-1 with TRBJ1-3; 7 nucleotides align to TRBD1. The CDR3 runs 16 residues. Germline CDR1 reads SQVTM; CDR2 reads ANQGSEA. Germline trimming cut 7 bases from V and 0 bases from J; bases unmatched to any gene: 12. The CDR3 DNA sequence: TGCAGCGCCGGGACCGGGACAGCGAGCTCTGGAAACACCATATATTTT. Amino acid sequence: CSAGTGTASSGNTIYF.

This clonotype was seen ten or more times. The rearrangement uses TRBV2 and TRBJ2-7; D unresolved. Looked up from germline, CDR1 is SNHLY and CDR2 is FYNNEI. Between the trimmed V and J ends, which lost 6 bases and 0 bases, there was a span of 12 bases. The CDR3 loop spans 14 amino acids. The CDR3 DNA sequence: TGTGCCAGCAGACAAACACTGTTCTCCTACGAGCAGTACTTC. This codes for CASRQTLFSYEQYF.